These T cell receptor beta chains were read from a single sample in a study of blood T cell repertoires in COVID-19. Here immunoSEQ multiplex PCR was the method, and the copy in TCRdb shows in-frame clones only, minus some. The sample records fewer than 90,000 clones, approximately 88% being singletons. The sample comprised peripheral blood. The receptors come from a man aged 60-69 years with acute or convalescent COVID-19. Each CDR3 is given with its conserved first and last residue. D genes are given only for firm matches. Clone size is stated in some rows and not others, as once, few, many or a class when expanded.

d_call j_call v_call clone_size cdr3_aa cdr3_nt
TRBD1 TRBJ2-7 TRBV5-1 . CASGIGTAAHEQYF TGCGCCAGCGGGATCGGGACAGCAGCCCACGAGCAGTACTTC
. TRBJ2-1 TRBV6-5 . CASRGYGLYNEQFF TGTGCCAGCAGGGGTTACGGACTGTACAATGAGCAGTTCTTC
TRBD2 TRBJ2-3 TRBV9 . CASSVARLAGAQADTQYF TGTGCCAGCAGCGTAGCTCGCCTAGCGGGGGCCCAGGCGGATACGCAGTATTTT
TRBD2 TRBJ2-2 TRBV30 few CAWSGLAGNTNTGELFF TGTGCCTGGAGTGGACTAGCGGGAAATACGAACACCGGGGAGCTGTTTTTT
TRBD2 TRBJ2-1 TRBV11-2 . CASSFSGGVAEQFF TGTGCCAGCAGCTTCAGCGGGGGGGTGGCTGAGCAGTTCTTC
. TRBJ2-7 TRBV9 . CASSANGLKNEQYF TGTGCCAGCAGCGCCAACGGGTTGAAGAACGAGCAGTACTTC
TRBD1 TRBJ2-5 TRBV3-1/TRBV3-2 . CASSQLPGGSETQYF TGTGCCAGCAGCCAGTTGCCAGGGGGTTCGGAGACCCAGTACTTC
. TRBJ2-7 TRBV21-1 . CASSTGGRLSTYIYEQYF TGTGCCAGCAGCACGGGGGGAAGACTCTCTACCTACATCTACGAGCAGTACTTC
. TRBJ2-2 TRBV19 . CASRRATGELFF TGTGCCAGTAGAAGAGCCACCGGGGAGCTGTTTTTT
. TRBJ2-5 TRBV9 . CASSSRLGETQYF TGTGCCAGCAGCTCTCGACTAGGGGAGACCCAGTACTTC
. TRBJ2-1 TRBV24-1 . CATSDLETGPYNEQFF TGTGCCACCAGTGATTTGGAAACGGGTCCCTACAATGAGCAGTTCTTC
. TRBJ2-3 TRBV6-5 . CASSYLYRSTDTQYF TGTGCCAGCAGTTACTTGTACAGAAGCACAGATACGCAGTATTTT
. TRBJ1-1 TRBV19 . CASSLYASRYTEAFF TGTGCCAGTAGTCTTTACGCGAGCCGCTACACTGAAGCTTTCTTT